The T cell receptor beta chain under discussion was sequenced for a study of T cells in Graves' hyperthyroidism and ophthalmopathy. V lost 2 bases to trimming and J lost 0 bases, with 14 bases between them. CDR3 length equals 15 residues. Germline V gives CDR1 DFQATT, CDR2 SNEGSKA (reference sequence). Every diagnosis used clinical symptoms, serum thyroxine and TRAb, thyroid ultrasound and orbital computed tomography. Template material for amplifying TCR beta CDR3 regions consisted of RNA transcripts. The HTBI primer set served for first-round RT-PCR of the TCR CDR3. TCRdb re-derived calls from the multiplex PCR reads in MiXCR, one entry per CDR3 protein. The sample carries about 270,000 distinct CDR3 sequences, 12% to 15% recorded once. Study-wide findings and caveats: In the blood, most expanded thyroid clonotypes above 0.001 appeared as well.

This clonotype was observed many times. The antigen is not known. Sequenced: blood. V and J are TRBV20-1 and TRBJ2-7; possibly TRBD1 for D (6 bases). The sequence was collected from a woman between 45 and 60 years old with Graves' hyperthyroidism that later progressed to Graves' ophthalmopathy. The CDR3 nucleotides read TGCAGTGCTAGACGGACAGTCGGGGCCTCCTACGAGCAGTACTTC. This translates into CSARRTVGASYEQYF.